This TCR beta chain is from a study of monozygotic twins with inflammatory bowel disease. Whole-study findings and limits: In the analysis, different T cell subtypes could not be told apart. Researchers report that IBD patients shared fewer clonotypes with others than healthy twins, especially amid disease activity.

Each UMI, carrying a 6-nucleotide sample barcode, came from template switching. Reprocessing the 5' RACE reads, TCRdb reports a single entry for every CDR3 protein and omits DNA. This repertoire includes some 150,000 distinct CDR3 sequences. A word on this clonotype: Antigen: not known.

The germline V gene encodes CDR1 DFQATT and CDR2 SNEGSKA (reference sequence). The CDR3 sequence is 13 residues long. Sequenced: blood. The origin of this receptor is a human donor with ulcerative colitis or Crohn's disease, or a healthy co-twin of an affected twin (not recorded which). The rearrangement joins TRBV20-1 to TRBJ2-3. CDR3 loop: CSARDPDPDTQYF.